The 7 T cell receptor beta chains below come from one sample, sequenced in a study of cytomegalovirus exposure and HLA in healthy donors. The PCR ran on 60 Vbeta and 13 Jbeta primers. Assay used: immunoSEQ multiplex PCR; TCRdb lists only in-frame clones, some missing. The table shows 240,000 or so clones, with roughly 82% occurring only once. The sequencing sample was made of PBMCs. Receptors originate from a woman between 40 and 55 years old in good health and CMV-seropositive.

The genes are TRBV7-3 and TRBJ2-7; 9 bases line up with TRBD1. CDR3 length: 14 residues. V was clipped by 5 bases and J by 3 bases; unmatched bases: 5. Looked up from germline, CDR1 is SGHTA and CDR2 is FQGTGA. The CDR3 sequence is CASSPTGQGYEQYF. The CDR3 coding sequence is TGTGCCAGCAGCCCTACGGGACAGGGCTACGAGCAGTACTTC. The full variable domain, in which reference TRBV7-3 and TRBJ2-7 provide the parts outside the CDR3, is GAGVSQTPSNKVTEKGKYVELRCDPISGHTALYWYRQSLGQGPEFLIYFQGTGAADDSGLPNDRFFAVRPEGSVSTLKIQRTERGDSAVYLCASSPTGQGYEQYFGPGTRLTVT.

V and J are TRBV7-8 and TRBJ1-5; no clear D gene. This CDR3 comprises 12 residues. Between the trimmed V and J ends, which lost 8 bases and 1 base, there was a span of 6 bases. CDR1 is SGHVS, CDR2 FQNEAQ, per germline. The CDR3 DNA reads TGTGCCAGCTCGGGGAGCAATCAGCCCCAGCATTTT. As protein: CASSGSNQPQHF.

The V and J genes are TRBV4-3 and TRBJ2-7, with 10 bases matching TRBD1. Trimming took 4 bases from V and 3 from J; bases not matched to a gene: 3. The CDR3 runs 14 residues. Germline V lookup: CDR1 LGHNA, CDR2 YSLEER. The CDR3 coding sequence is TGCGCCAGCAGCCGGGGACAGGGGAACTACGAGCAGTACTTC. Translation gives CASSRGQGNYEQYF.

This clone appeared many times. This chain joins TRBV10-2 and TRBJ2-3; 12 bases align to TRBD2. Per germline, CDR1 WSHSY and CDR2 SAAADI. The CDR3 is 17 residues long. Germline trimming cut 4 bases from V and 6 bases from J; bases unmatched to any gene: 11. This CDR3 is CASSVPPSGRGRDTQYF. Written as DNA, the CDR3 is TGCGCCAGCAGTGTACCACCTAGCGGGAGGGGCAGGGATACGCAGTATTTT.

J is TRBJ2-7 and V is TRBV21-1; TRBD1 is the table's D call and was not checked against the DNA. TRBV21-1 is an annotated pseudogene. The CDR3 is 19 amino acids. CDR3 region: CASSKEERSTGQEIYEQYF. As DNA, the CDR3 is TGTGCCAGCAGCAAGGAGGAGAGGTCGACGGGACAGGAGATCTACGAGCAGTACTTC.

This sequence joins TRBV10-1 and TRBJ1-2; weak D call: TRBD1 (6 bases). The germline V gene has CDR1 WNHNN and CDR2 SYGVQD (reference sequence). V lost 0 bases, J lost 6 bases, and 8 bases lay in between. This CDR3 has 13 amino acids. The CDR3 loop is CASSESGGDGYTF. CDR3 coding DNA: TGCGCCAGCAGTGAGTCAGGGGGGGATGGCTACACCTTC.

This clone appeared a single time. V and J are TRBV10-1 and TRBJ2-7; 7 bases fit TRBD1. This CDR3 contains 15 residues. The V segment lost 2 bases and the J segment 5 bases; nucleotides outside the gene matches: 9. In germline, CDR1 is WNHNN, CDR2 SYGVQD (reference sequence). The CDR3 DNA sequence: TGCGCCAGCAGTGAGGGGAAGACAGGGCGGGACGAGCAGTACTTC. It yields the protein CASSEGKTGRDEQYF.